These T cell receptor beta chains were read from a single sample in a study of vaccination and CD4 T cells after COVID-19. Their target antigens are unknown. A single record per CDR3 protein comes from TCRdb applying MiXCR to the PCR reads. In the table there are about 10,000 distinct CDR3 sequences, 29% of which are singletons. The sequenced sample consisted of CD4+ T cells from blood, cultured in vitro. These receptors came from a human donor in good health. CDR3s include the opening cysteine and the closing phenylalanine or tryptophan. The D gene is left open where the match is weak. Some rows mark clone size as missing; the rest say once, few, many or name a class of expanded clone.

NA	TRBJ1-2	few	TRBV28	CASSLTVYRVNPDYGYTF	TGTGCCAGCAGTTTAACCGTCTACAGGGTCAATCCCGACTATGGCTACACCTTC
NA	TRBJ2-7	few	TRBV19	CASSIDSQVSYEQYF	TGTGCCAGTAGTATAGACTCACAGGTCTCCTACGAGCAGTACTTC
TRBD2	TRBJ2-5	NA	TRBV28	CASSTTSGRAGTQYF	TGTGCCAGCAGTACCACTAGCGGGAGGGCCGGGACCCAGTACTTC
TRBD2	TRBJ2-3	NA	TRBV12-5	CASGPGTSGVTDTQYF	TGTGCTAGTGGTCCAGGGACTAGCGGAGTCACAGATACGCAGTATTTT
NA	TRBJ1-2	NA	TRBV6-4	CASSDSYGDKGGYTF	TGTGCCAGCAGTGACTCGTATGGGGACAAGGGTGGCTACACCTTC
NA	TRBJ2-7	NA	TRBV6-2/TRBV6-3	CASSRLAHEQYF	TGTGCCAGCAGCCGGCTAGCCCACGAGCAGTACTTC
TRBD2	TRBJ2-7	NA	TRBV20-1	CSARRLAGSFYEQYF	TGCAGTGCTAGACGACTAGCGGGAAGTTTCTACGAGCAGTACTTC
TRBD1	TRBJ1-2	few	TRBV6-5	CASSYGGTGHNYGYTF	TGTGCCAGCAGTTACGGTGGGACAGGGCATAACTATGGCTACACCTTC
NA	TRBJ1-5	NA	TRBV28	CASSLWNQPQHF	TGTGCCAGCAGTTTATGGAATCAGCCCCAGCATTTT
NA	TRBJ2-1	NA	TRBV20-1	CSGSSYNEQFF	TGCAGCGGGAGCTCCTACAATGAGCAGTTCTTC
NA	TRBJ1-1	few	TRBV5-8	CASSLVRGGEAFF	TGTGCCAGCAGCTTGGTGAGGGGCGGTGAAGCTTTCTTT
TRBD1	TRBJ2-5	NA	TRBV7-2	CASSFGTGSQETQYF	TGTGCCAGCAGCTTCGGGACAGGCTCACAAGAGACCCAGTACTTC
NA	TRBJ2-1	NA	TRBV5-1	CASSLVDRPEQFF	TGCGCCAGCAGCTTGGTGGACAGACCTGAGCAGTTCTTC
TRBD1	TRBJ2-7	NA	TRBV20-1	CSANNRDSNPYEQYF	TGCAGTGCTAACAACCGGGACAGCAACCCCTACGAGCAGTACTTC
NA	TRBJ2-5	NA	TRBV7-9	CASRPIRGWRETQYF	TGTGCCAGCAGGCCGATCAGGGGTTGGAGGGAGACCCAGTACTTC
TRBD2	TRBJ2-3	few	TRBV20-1	CSASRLAGGLNTQYF	TGCAGTGCTAGCCGACTAGCGGGGGGGTTGAATACGCAGTATTTT
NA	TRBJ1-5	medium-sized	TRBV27	CASSSYGTQPQHF	TGTGCCAGCAGTTCATACGGAACCCAGCCCCAGCATTTT
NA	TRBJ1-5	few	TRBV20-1	CSARVADSNQPQHF	TGCAGTGCTAGAGTGGCGGATAGCAATCAGCCCCAGCATTTT
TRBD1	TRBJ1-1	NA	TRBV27	CASSLWAGVQPGTGHMNTEAFF	TGTGCCAGCAGTTTATGGGCGGGGGTCCAACCGGGGACAGGACACATGAACACTGAAGCTTTCTTT
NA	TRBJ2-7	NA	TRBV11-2	CASSFGSGPTEQYF	TGTGCCAGCAGCTTTGGGTCAGGGCCCACCGAGCAGTACTTC
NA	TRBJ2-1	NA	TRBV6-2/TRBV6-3	CAAQSPNYLEQFF	TGTGCCGCCCAGTCCCCCAATTACCTTGAGCAGTTCTTC
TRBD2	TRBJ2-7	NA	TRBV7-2	CASSLGFSGNSYEQYF	TGTGCCAGCAGCTTAGGGTTTAGCGGGAATTCCTACGAGCAGTACTTC
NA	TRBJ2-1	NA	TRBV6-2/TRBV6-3	CASSQGLPVGDEQFF	TGTGCCAGCAGTCAAGGTCTCCCGGTTGGGGATGAGCAGTTCTTC
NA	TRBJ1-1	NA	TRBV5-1	CASSFENTEAFF	TGCGCCAGCAGCTTCGAAAACACTGAAGCTTTCTTT
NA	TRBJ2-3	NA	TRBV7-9	CASSASRELTDTQYF	TGTGCCAGCAGCGCCTCCAGGGAACTCACAGATACGCAGTATTTT
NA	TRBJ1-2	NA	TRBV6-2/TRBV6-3	CASSYESRRTYGYTF	TGTGCCAGCAGTTATGAGTCCCGCAGGACCTATGGCTACACCTTC
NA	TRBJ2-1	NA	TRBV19	CASSMWVSDEQFF	TGTGCCAGTAGTATGTGGGTATCGGATGAGCAGTTCTTC
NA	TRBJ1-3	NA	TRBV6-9	CASSSPIGGMGGNTIYF	TGTGCCAGCAGTTCGCCCATTGGAGGGATGGGAGGAAACACCATATATTTT
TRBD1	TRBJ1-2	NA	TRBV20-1	CSTTSGTANYGYTF	TGCAGTACGACCTCCGGGACAGCTAACTATGGCTACACCTTC
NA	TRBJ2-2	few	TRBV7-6	CASRLRAGELFF	TGTGCCAGCCGGTTGAGGGCCGGGGAGCTGTTTTTT
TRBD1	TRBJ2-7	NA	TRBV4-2	CASSPTGGVYEQYF	TGTGCCAGCAGCCCGACAGGGGGGGTCTACGAGCAGTACTTC
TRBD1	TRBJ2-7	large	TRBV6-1	CASRRQGAQDEQYF	TGTGCCAGCAGAAGACAGGGGGCGCAGGACGAGCAGTACTTC
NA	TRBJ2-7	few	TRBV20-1	CSARETTWAEQYF	TGCAGTGCTAGAGAGACTACCTGGGCCGAGCAGTACTTC
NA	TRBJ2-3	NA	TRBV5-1	CASSRRLGADTQYF	TGCGCCAGCAGCCGGAGGCTCGGGGCAGATACGCAGTATTTT
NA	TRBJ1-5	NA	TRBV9	CASGSGQPNQPQHF	TGTGCCAGCGGAAGTGGACAGCCCAATCAGCCCCAGCATTTT
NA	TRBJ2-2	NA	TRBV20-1	CSARVPSGDGELFF	TGCAGTGCTAGAGTCCCCAGCGGAGATGGGGAGCTGTTTTTT
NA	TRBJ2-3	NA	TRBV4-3	CASSTMPGGSTDTQYF	TGCGCCAGCAGTACGATGCCTGGGGGAAGCACAGATACGCAGTATTTT
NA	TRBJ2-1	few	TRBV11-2	CASSSNRATQQFF	TGTGCCAGCAGCTCCAACAGGGCAACCCAGCAGTTCTTC
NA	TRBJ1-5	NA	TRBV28	CASSLFGLGQPQHF	TGTGCCAGCAGTTTATTTGGTTTGGGTCAGCCCCAGCATTTT
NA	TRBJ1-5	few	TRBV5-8	CASSLVRNRGNQPQHF	TGTGCCAGCAGCTTGGTACGAAACAGGGGCAATCAGCCCCAGCATTTT
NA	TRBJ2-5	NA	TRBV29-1	CSVVGGQGETQYF	TGCAGCGTTGTCGGGGGGCAGGGAGAGACCCAGTACTTC
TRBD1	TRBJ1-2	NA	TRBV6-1	CASSPPGGGGYTF	TGTGCCAGCAGCCCTCCAGGGGGCGGTGGCTACACCTTC
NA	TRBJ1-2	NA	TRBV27	CASSLEKGVDYGYTF	TGTGCCAGCAGTTTAGAGAAGGGGGTGGACTATGGCTACACCTTC
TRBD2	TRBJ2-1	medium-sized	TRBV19	CASTKSGSSYNEQFF	TGTGCCAGTACCAAGAGCGGGAGCTCCTACAATGAGCAGTTCTTC
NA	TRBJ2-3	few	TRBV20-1	CSAEGRDGSTDTQYF	TGCAGTGCAGAGGGCCGGGACGGAAGCACAGATACGCAGTATTTT
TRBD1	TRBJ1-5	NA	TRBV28	CASSPTGGGSNQPQHF	TGTGCCAGCAGCCCGACAGGGGGTGGGAGCAATCAGCCCCAGCATTTT
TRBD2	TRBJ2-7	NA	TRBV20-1	CSAHSSGRSYEQYF	TGCAGTGCCCACTCTAGCGGGCGCTCCTACGAGCAGTACTTC
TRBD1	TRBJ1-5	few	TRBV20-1	CSARDKRTGTSQPQHF	TGCAGTGCTAGAGATAAACGGACAGGGACAAGTCAGCCCCAGCATTTT